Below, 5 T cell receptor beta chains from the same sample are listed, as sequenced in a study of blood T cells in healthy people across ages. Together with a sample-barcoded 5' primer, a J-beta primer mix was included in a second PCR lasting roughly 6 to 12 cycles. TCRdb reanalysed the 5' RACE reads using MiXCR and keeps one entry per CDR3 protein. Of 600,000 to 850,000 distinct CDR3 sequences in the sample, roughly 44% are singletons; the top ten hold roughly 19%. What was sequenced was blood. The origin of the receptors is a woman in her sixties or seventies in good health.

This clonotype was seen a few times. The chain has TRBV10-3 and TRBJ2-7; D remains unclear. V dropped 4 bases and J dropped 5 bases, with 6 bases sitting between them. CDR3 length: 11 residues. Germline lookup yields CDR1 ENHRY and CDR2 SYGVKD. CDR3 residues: CAISGRDEQYF. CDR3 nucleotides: TGTGCCATCAGTGGCCGGGACGAGCAGTACTTC.

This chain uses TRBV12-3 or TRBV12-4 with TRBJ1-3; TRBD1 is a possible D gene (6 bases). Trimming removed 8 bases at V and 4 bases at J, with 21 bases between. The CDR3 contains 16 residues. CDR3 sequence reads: CASRQTPRDTGNTIYF. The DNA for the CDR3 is TGTGCCAGCCGTCAAACCCCCAGGGACACAGGAAACACCATATATTTT.

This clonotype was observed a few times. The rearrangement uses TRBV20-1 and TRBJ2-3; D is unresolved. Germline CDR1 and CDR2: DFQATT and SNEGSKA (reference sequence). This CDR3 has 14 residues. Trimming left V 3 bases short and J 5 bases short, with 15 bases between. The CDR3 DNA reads TGCAGTGCTAGGTCCCCCCTTGTTGGAGATACGCAGTATTTT. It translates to CSARSPLVGDTQYF.

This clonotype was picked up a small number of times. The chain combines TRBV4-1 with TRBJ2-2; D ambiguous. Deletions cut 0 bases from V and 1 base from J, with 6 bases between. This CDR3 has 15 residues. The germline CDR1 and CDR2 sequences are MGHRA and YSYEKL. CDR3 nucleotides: TGCGCCAGCAGCCAAGATAAAAAGAACACCGGGGAGCTGTTTTTT. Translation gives CASSQDKKNTGELFF.

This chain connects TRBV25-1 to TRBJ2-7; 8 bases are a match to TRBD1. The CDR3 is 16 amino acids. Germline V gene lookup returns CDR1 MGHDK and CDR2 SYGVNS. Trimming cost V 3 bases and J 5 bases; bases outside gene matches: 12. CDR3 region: CASSDSGWDRPNEQYF. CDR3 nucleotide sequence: TGTGCCAGCAGTGATAGCGGTTGGGACAGGCCTAACGAGCAGTACTTC.